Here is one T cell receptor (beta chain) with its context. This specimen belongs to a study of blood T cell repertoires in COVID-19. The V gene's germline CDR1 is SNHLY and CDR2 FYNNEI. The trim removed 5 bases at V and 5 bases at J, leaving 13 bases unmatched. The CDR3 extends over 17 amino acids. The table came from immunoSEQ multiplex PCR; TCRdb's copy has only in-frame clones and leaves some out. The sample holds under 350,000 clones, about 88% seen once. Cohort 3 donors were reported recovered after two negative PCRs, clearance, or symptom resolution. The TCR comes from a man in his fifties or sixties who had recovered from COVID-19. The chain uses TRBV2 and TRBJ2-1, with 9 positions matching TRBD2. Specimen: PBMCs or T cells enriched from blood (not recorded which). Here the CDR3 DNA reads TGTGCCAGCAGTCAAGATAGGAGCGGGGGGAGTCACAATGAGCAGTTCTTC. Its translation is CASSQDRSGGSHNEQFF.